This is a list of T cell receptor beta chains from one sample in a study of identical twins. TCRdb itself ran the 5' RACE reads through MiXCR, one entry per CDR3 protein. Of 420,000 or so distinct CDR3 sequences in the sample, about a fifth were seen once. Material for sequencing was naive T cells sorted from blood. All receptors come from a man over 45 in good health. Each CDR3 is given with its conserved first and last residue. The D gene is left open where the match is weak. Only some rows state a clone size, as once, few, many or a class for expanded clones.

J gene: TRBJ2-2; V gene: TRBV10-2; clone size: -; D gene: -; CDR3 DNA: TGCGCCAGCAGCAACCCACTAGATTGGCTGTTTTTT; CDR3 protein: CASSNPLDWLFF
J gene: TRBJ2-7; V gene: TRBV7-2; clone size: -; D gene: TRBD2; CDR3 DNA: TGTGCCAGCAGAGCCACTAGCGGGAACTACGAGCAGTACTTC; CDR3 protein: CASRATSGNYEQYF
J gene: TRBJ2-3; V gene: TRBV7-2; clone size: many; D gene: TRBD2; CDR3 DNA: TGTGCCAGCAGCCGAGCTATACTAGCGGGGGCCAGCTATACGCAGTATTTT; CDR3 protein: CASSRAILAGASYTQYF
J gene: TRBJ2-7; V gene: TRBV20-1; clone size: few; D gene: -; CDR3 DNA: TGCAGTGCTAGGCCTACAGAACCCTACGAGCAGTACTTC; CDR3 protein: CSARPTEPYEQYF
J gene: TRBJ2-5; V gene: TRBV20-1; clone size: -; D gene: -; CDR3 DNA: TGCAGTGCTAGAGAGGGCCCCCTCCGCAGGACCCAGTACTTC; CDR3 protein: CSAREGPLRRTQYF
J gene: TRBJ1-4; V gene: TRBV5-1; clone size: many; D gene: -; CDR3 DNA: TGCGCCAGCAGCTTGTCAGGGAATGAAGAAAAACTGTTTTTT; CDR3 protein: CASSLSGNEEKLFF
J gene: TRBJ1-5; V gene: TRBV6-2/TRBV6-3; clone size: few; D gene: TRBD1; CDR3 DNA: TGTGCCAGCAGCCCGGGACAGAATCGAGTAGGCGGCAATCAGCCCCAGCATTTT; CDR3 protein: CASSPGQNRVGGNQPQHF
J gene: TRBJ2-3; V gene: TRBV4-3; clone size: few; D gene: -; CDR3 DNA: TGCGCCAGCAGCCAGACATTGGGGGCAAGCACAGATACGCAGTATTTT; CDR3 protein: CASSQTLGASTDTQYF
J gene: TRBJ2-1; V gene: TRBV4-3; clone size: few; D gene: -; CDR3 DNA: TGCGCCAGCAGCCAAGACTACTGGACTGACGCCTACAATGAGCAGTTCTTC; CDR3 protein: CASSQDYWTDAYNEQFF
J gene: TRBJ2-7; V gene: TRBV6-5; clone size: few; D gene: -; CDR3 DNA: TGTGCCAGCAGTTACAATTATATCAAGGACATAGATCCCTACGAGCAGTACTTC; CDR3 protein: CASSYNYIKDIDPYEQYF
J gene: TRBJ2-7; V gene: TRBV20-1; clone size: -; D gene: TRBD2; CDR3 DNA: TGCAGTGCTGGCCCCGGGACTAGCTACGAGCAGTACTTC; CDR3 protein: CSAGPGTSYEQYF
J gene: TRBJ2-1; V gene: TRBV7-6; clone size: -; D gene: -; CDR3 DNA: TGTGCCAGCAGCCCCGAGGGACACAGCTCCTACAATGAGCAGTTCTTC; CDR3 protein: CASSPEGHSSYNEQFF
J gene: TRBJ2-4; V gene: TRBV5-1; clone size: many; D gene: TRBD1; CDR3 DNA: TGCGCCAGCAGCAACGGTAGGGGGCCCAAAAACATTCAGTACTTC; CDR3 protein: CASSNGRGPKNIQYF
J gene: TRBJ2-7; V gene: TRBV6-1; clone size: -; D gene: TRBD1; CDR3 DNA: TGTGCCAGCAGTCCGTGGGACAGATACTACGAGCAGTACTTC; CDR3 protein: CASSPWDRYYEQYF
J gene: TRBJ2-1; V gene: TRBV7-2; clone size: -; D gene: -; CDR3 DNA: TGTGCCAGCAGCCCTCGAGGTAGCGTAAATAAACAGTTCTTC; CDR3 protein: CASSPRGSVNKQFF
J gene: TRBJ2-1; V gene: TRBV9; clone size: many; D gene: -; CDR3 DNA: TGTGCCAGCAGCGTAGGGCAGGGGATCTACAATGAGCAGTTCTTC; CDR3 protein: CASSVGQGIYNEQFF
J gene: TRBJ1-3; V gene: TRBV5-1; clone size: few; D gene: -; CDR3 DNA: TGCGCCAGCAGTTACGACAGCTTAGCTTCCTCTGGAAACACCATATATTTT; CDR3 protein: CASSYDSLASSGNTIYF
J gene: TRBJ1-5; V gene: TRBV6-2/TRBV6-3; clone size: many; D gene: -; CDR3 DNA: TGTGCCAGCAGTTACTCGTCGCAGCCCCAGCATTTT; CDR3 protein: CASSYSSQPQHF
J gene: TRBJ2-7; V gene: TRBV29-1; clone size: -; D gene: TRBD1; CDR3 DNA: TGCAGCGCTCGTGGGGCGGGACAGGGGTCCTACGAGCAGTACTTC; CDR3 protein: CSARGAGQGSYEQYF
J gene: TRBJ2-7; V gene: TRBV6-2/TRBV6-3; clone size: many; D gene: -; CDR3 DNA: TGTGCCAGCAGTTACTCGATTTATACAGGGCGTTCCTACGAGCAGTACTTC; CDR3 protein: CASSYSIYTGRSYEQYF
J gene: TRBJ2-2; V gene: TRBV9; clone size: -; D gene: -; CDR3 DNA: TGTGCCAGCAGCGTCCTAGCGAACACCGGGGAGCTGTTTTTT; CDR3 protein: CASSVLANTGELFF
J gene: TRBJ2-5; V gene: TRBV10-3; clone size: many; D gene: -; CDR3 DNA: TGTGCCATCAGCACTAGTGAGGAGACCCAGTACTTC; CDR3 protein: CAISTSEETQYF
J gene: TRBJ2-1; V gene: TRBV12-3/TRBV12-4; clone size: -; D gene: -; CDR3 DNA: TGTGCCAGCAGTTCTCAGACTAGGTCAAGCTACAATGAGCAGTTCTTC; CDR3 protein: CASSSQTRSSYNEQFF
J gene: TRBJ1-1; V gene: TRBV19; clone size: few; D gene: -; CDR3 DNA: TGTGCCAGTAGTATAGGGCGCTTGGCTGAAGCTTTCTTT; CDR3 protein: CASSIGRLAEAFF
J gene: TRBJ2-3; V gene: TRBV4-3; clone size: -; D gene: -; CDR3 DNA: TGCGCCAGCAGCCAAGTTCGGGGGGCTAGCACAGATACGCAGTATTTT; CDR3 protein: CASSQVRGASTDTQYF
J gene: TRBJ2-7; V gene: TRBV19; clone size: -; D gene: TRBD1; CDR3 DNA: TGTGCCAGTAGTACAACGATGGGACAGTTTTTATACGAGCAGTACTTC; CDR3 protein: CASSTTMGQFLYEQYF
J gene: TRBJ1-2; V gene: TRBV20-1; clone size: -; D gene: -; CDR3 DNA: TGCAGTGCTAGAGATAAGTGGAGCCAGGGGACCTATGGCTACACCTTC; CDR3 protein: CSARDKWSQGTYGYTF
J gene: TRBJ2-7; V gene: TRBV12-3/TRBV12-4; clone size: many; D gene: -; CDR3 DNA: TGTGCCAGCAGTTTAGAGTATCCCTGGATCTCCTACGAGCAGTACTTC; CDR3 protein: CASSLEYPWISYEQYF
J gene: TRBJ1-2; V gene: TRBV20-1; clone size: -; D gene: -; CDR3 DNA: TGCAGTGCTAGAGATGGGGCCTCTCTACGGGGCTACACCTTC; CDR3 protein: CSARDGASLRGYTF
J gene: TRBJ1-1; V gene: TRBV18; clone size: -; D gene: -; CDR3 DNA: TGTGCCAGCTCAGGATCCAGGGAGGGTCTACAAGCTTTCTTT; CDR3 protein: CASSGSREGLQAFF
J gene: TRBJ1-2; V gene: TRBV7-9; clone size: many; D gene: -; CDR3 DNA: TGTGCCAGCACCGAGGGGAGTAACTATGGCTACACCTTC; CDR3 protein: CASTEGSNYGYTF
J gene: TRBJ2-1; V gene: TRBV5-1; clone size: -; D gene: TRBD2; CDR3 DNA: TGCGCCAGCAGCTGGGGGACTAGCGGGACCGGCTACAATGAGCAGTTCTTC; CDR3 protein: CASSWGTSGTGYNEQFF
J gene: TRBJ2-5; V gene: TRBV12-3/TRBV12-4; clone size: -; D gene: -; CDR3 DNA: TGTGCCAGCAGTTTTTCCGACCGACGAGAGACCCAGTACTTC; CDR3 protein: CASSFSDRRETQYF
J gene: TRBJ2-3; V gene: TRBV6-5; clone size: many; D gene: TRBD2; CDR3 DNA: TGTGCCAGCAGTTTTAGCGGGAGGACCTCAGATACGCAGTATTTT; CDR3 protein: CASSFSGRTSDTQYF
J gene: TRBJ2-5; V gene: TRBV2; clone size: few; D gene: -; CDR3 DNA: TGTGCCAGCAGTGAATTCAGACAAGAGACCCAGTACTTC; CDR3 protein: CASSEFRQETQYF
J gene: TRBJ2-5; V gene: TRBV7-7; clone size: -; D gene: TRBD2; CDR3 DNA: TGTGCCAGCAGCCCAGGACTAGCGGGACCTCAAGAGACCCAGTACTTC; CDR3 protein: CASSPGLAGPQETQYF
J gene: TRBJ1-5; V gene: TRBV6-5; clone size: -; D gene: -; CDR3 DNA: TGTGCCAGCAGTTACTCGCCGATGACAGTAAACAATCAGCCCCAGCATTTT; CDR3 protein: CASSYSPMTVNNQPQHF
J gene: TRBJ1-1; V gene: TRBV5-1; clone size: -; D gene: TRBD1; CDR3 DNA: TGCGCCAGCAGTGATGGGGGGACAGTGATGAACACTGAAGCTTTCTTT; CDR3 protein: CASSDGGTVMNTEAFF
J gene: TRBJ2-7; V gene: TRBV5-1; clone size: few; D gene: -; CDR3 DNA: TGCGCCAGCAGCTACCCAAAGGGCTACGAGCAGTACTTC; CDR3 protein: CASSYPKGYEQYF
J gene: TRBJ2-1; V gene: TRBV20-1; clone size: -; D gene: TRBD2; CDR3 DNA: TGCAGTGCTAGGTCCCTAGCGGGGATTCGAAATGAGCAGTTCTTC; CDR3 protein: CSARSLAGIRNEQFF
J gene: TRBJ2-7; V gene: TRBV28; clone size: many; D gene: TRBD2; CDR3 DNA: TGTGCCAGCAGTTTACTAGCGGGAGGGGTCTACGAGCAGTACTTC; CDR3 protein: CASSLLAGGVYEQYF
J gene: TRBJ2-1; V gene: TRBV5-1; clone size: many; D gene: TRBD1; CDR3 DNA: TGCGCCAGCAGCTTGGAGGGACAGGGGGCAAATGAGCAGTTCTTC; CDR3 protein: CASSLEGQGANEQFF
J gene: TRBJ1-2; V gene: TRBV28; clone size: few; D gene: -; CDR3 DNA: TGTGCCAGCAGTACCGCGGGCGGAAACGCCCACTATGGCTACACCTTC; CDR3 protein: CASSTAGGNAHYGYTF
J gene: TRBJ1-2; V gene: TRBV7-9; clone size: many; D gene: -; CDR3 DNA: TGTGCCAGCAGCTTCGGACCTAACTATGGCTACACCTTC; CDR3 protein: CASSFGPNYGYTF
J gene: TRBJ2-3; V gene: TRBV3-1; clone size: few; D gene: TRBD2; CDR3 DNA: TGTGCCAGCAGCCAAGGAGAGCGGGAGTCGACAGATACGCAGTATTTT; CDR3 protein: CASSQGERESTDTQYF
J gene: TRBJ2-7; V gene: TRBV9; clone size: -; D gene: TRBD2; CDR3 DNA: TGTGCCAGCAGCGTAGGTAGCGGGAGGGCCGACGAGCAGTACTTC; CDR3 protein: CASSVGSGRADEQYF
J gene: TRBJ2-1; V gene: TRBV4-2; clone size: -; D gene: -; CDR3 DNA: TGTGCCAGCAGCCAAGCAAGGGCAGACGATGAGCAGTTCTTC; CDR3 protein: CASSQARADDEQFF
J gene: TRBJ2-3; V gene: TRBV12-3/TRBV12-4; clone size: many; D gene: -; CDR3 DNA: TGTGCCAGCAGAACGGACCGGGACCTCTTTAAGGATACGCAGTATTTT; CDR3 protein: CASRTDRDLFKDTQYF
J gene: TRBJ2-1; V gene: TRBV6-2/TRBV6-3; clone size: many; D gene: -; CDR3 DNA: TGTGCCAGCAGCGAAAACTACAATGAGCAGTTCTTC; CDR3 protein: CASSENYNEQFF
J gene: TRBJ1-1; V gene: TRBV12-3/TRBV12-4; clone size: -; D gene: -; CDR3 DNA: TGTGCCAGCAGTTACCGGGTGGGATCGGGTACTGAAGCTTTCTTT; CDR3 protein: CASSYRVGSGTEAFF
J gene: TRBJ1-1; V gene: TRBV5-5; clone size: -; D gene: -; CDR3 DNA: TGTGCCAGCAGCTTGGCCCGTGCAGCGAACACTGAAGCTTTCTTT; CDR3 protein: CASSLARAANTEAFF
J gene: TRBJ1-5; V gene: TRBV15; clone size: few; D gene: -; CDR3 DNA: TGTGCCACCAGCAGAGATAAGGGTTCTAACAATCAGCCCCAGCATTTT; CDR3 protein: CATSRDKGSNNQPQHF
J gene: TRBJ2-6; V gene: TRBV6-1; clone size: -; D gene: -; CDR3 DNA: TGTGCCAGCGGAAAACAGGGCGCTGGGGCCAACGTCCTGACTTTC; CDR3 protein: CASGKQGAGANVLTF
J gene: TRBJ1-1; V gene: TRBV4-2; clone size: once; D gene: TRBD1; CDR3 DNA: TGTGCCAGCAGCCAAGGGGACAGGGGGCCCACTGAAGCTTTCTTT; CDR3 protein: CASSQGDRGPTEAFF
J gene: TRBJ1-1; V gene: TRBV6-5; clone size: few; D gene: TRBD1; CDR3 DNA: TGTGCCAGCAGTTTGGGACAGGGGAATAGAGCTTTCTTT; CDR3 protein: CASSLGQGNRAFF
J gene: TRBJ2-2; V gene: TRBV20-1; clone size: few; D gene: TRBD2; CDR3 DNA: TGCAGTGCTAGGAATAGCGGGGAGAACACCGGGGAGCTGTTTTTT; CDR3 protein: CSARNSGENTGELFF
J gene: TRBJ2-4; V gene: TRBV6-2/TRBV6-3; clone size: -; D gene: -; CDR3 DNA: TGTGCCAGCAGTTACTCGGTTTACATTCAGTACTTC; CDR3 protein: CASSYSVYIQYF